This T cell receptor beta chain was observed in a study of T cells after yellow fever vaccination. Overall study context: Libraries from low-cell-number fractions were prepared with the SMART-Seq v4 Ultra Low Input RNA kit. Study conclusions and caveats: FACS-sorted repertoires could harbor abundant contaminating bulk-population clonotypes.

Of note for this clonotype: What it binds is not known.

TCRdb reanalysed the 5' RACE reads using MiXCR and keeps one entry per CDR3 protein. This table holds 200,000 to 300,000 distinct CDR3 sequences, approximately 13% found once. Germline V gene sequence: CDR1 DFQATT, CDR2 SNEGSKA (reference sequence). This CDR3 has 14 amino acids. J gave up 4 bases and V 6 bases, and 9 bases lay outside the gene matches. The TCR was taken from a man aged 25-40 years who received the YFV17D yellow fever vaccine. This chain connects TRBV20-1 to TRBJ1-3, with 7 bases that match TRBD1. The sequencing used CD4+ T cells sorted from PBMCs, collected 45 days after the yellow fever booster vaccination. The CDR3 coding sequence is TGCAGTGCCCGTAGACAGGGAGCAGGAAACACCATATATTTT. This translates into CSARRQGAGNTIYF.